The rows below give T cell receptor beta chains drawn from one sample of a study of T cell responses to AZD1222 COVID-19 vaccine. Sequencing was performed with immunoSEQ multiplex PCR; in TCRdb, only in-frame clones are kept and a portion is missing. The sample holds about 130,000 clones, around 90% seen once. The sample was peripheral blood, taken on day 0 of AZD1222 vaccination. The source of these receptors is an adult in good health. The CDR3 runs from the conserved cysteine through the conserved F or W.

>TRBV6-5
CASRPGTDRPLHF
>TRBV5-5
CASSLIGFLAEYNEQFF
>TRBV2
CASSRGQGANSPLHF
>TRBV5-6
CASSLDQGLGYGYTF
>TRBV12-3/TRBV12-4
CASEPRNQPQHF
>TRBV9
CASSGTGAGELFF
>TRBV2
CASSERAAAYNEQFF
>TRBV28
CASSLAGTVVYGYTF
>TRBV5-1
CASSFSAGVATDTQYF
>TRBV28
CASSSVAGGLDTQYF
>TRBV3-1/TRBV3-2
CASSRRDGNEKLFF
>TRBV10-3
CAISSGGLRERSYEQYF
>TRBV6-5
CASRPGPNQPQHF
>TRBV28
CASSFRQSLGGYTF
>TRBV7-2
CASGYRGNQPQHF
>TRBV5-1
CASSPGTSENNEQFF
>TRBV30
CAWSVLQGAGELFF
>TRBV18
CASSPKTGSGDQETQYF
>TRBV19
CASSSPQSSYNEQFF
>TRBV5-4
CASSLDEADTQYF
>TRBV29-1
CSVGSSLATYEQYF
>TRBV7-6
CASSSRWERDGDEKLFF
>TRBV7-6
CASSFNRGNEQFF
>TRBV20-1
CSASSGTHEQYF
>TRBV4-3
CASSQGTGSGNTIYF
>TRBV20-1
CKGILNTEAFF
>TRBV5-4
CASSRQENTEAFF
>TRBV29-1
CSVFGLAGETGELFF
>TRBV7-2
CASRPMGANTGELFF
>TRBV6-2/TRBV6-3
CASSGMGGYTF
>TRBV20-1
CSASLNSFYEQYF
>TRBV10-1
CASKGIRGTEAFF
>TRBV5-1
CASSFIRQGGNGYTF
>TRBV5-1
CASSLSGDETQYF
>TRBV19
CATEYGESYGYTF
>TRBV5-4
CASSLAGGTGFFF
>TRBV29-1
CSVPTGNSAFTEAFF
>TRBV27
CASSLISRTGSNGYTF
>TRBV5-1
CASSFRGDSTDTQYF
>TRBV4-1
CASSQGPGQGMRNTIYF
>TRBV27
CASSLRRRPYEQYF
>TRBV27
CASSFRGGGYTF
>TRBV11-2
CASSLELAGSSYNEQFF
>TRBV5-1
CASSLKGGWTEAFF
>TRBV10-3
CAISQMNTEAFF
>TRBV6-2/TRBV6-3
CASSYTDISTDTQYF
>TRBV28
CASTAQSLEAFF
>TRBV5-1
CASSSQVLGQGWEEAFF
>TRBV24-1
CATSDDSGWTGELFF
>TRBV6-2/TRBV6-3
CASSRINQPQHF
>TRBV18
CASSENQETQYF
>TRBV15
CATSRGDYEQYF
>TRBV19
CASSMAAGVSNQPQHF
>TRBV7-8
CASSPRWDTSYEQYF
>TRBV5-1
CASSLGELNGNQPQHF
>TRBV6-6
CASSRTVGAGISGANVLTF
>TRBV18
CASSPEGGRIYSNQPQHF